The 26 T cell receptor beta chains reported below all come from one sample, sequenced in a study of technical replicates of blood from several donors. TCRdb's copy holds only in-frame clones and misses some; the assay was immunoSEQ multiplex PCR. In the table there are about 89,000 clones, 94% of which are singletons. Input material: T cells isolated from PBMCs. The receptors were sampled from a human donor in good health.

This clone was counted a single time. The chain combines TRBV4-1 with TRBJ2-3, with 8 bases matching TRBD2. CDR1 and CDR2 (germline): MGHRA, YSYEKL. V lost 4 bases and J lost 4; bases outside the gene matches: 1. The CDR3 extends over 13 amino acids. The CDR3 protein is CASSPGGADTQYF. The CDR3 DNA reads as TGCGCCAGCAGCCCGGGGGGGGCAGATACGCAGTATTTT.

The chain is built from TRBV23-1 and TRBJ2-3; TRBD1 is a possible D gene (5 bases). TRBV23-1 is an ORF, and what it does is uncertain. Between the trimmed V and J ends, which lost 3 bases and 3 bases, there was a span of 10 bases. The length of the CDR3 is 14 residues. This CDR3 reads CASSQQGMTDTQYF. The CDR3 DNA reads TGCGCCAGCAGTCAGCAGGGTATGACAGATACGCAGTATTTT.

V is TRBV6-1 and J is TRBJ2-2, with 7 bases identical to TRBD2. The CDR3 consists of 15 residues. The trim removed 9 bases at V and 0 bases at J, leaving 7 bases unmatched. Germline CDR1 is MNHNS and CDR2 is SASEGT. In DNA form, the CDR3 reads TGTGCCAGTAGGCCGGGGGGTTCGAACACCGGGGAGCTGTTTTTT. Protein: CASRPGGSNTGELFF.

In this sample, this clone turned up a few times. The V gene is TRBV7-8, the J gene TRBJ1-5, with 8 positions matching TRBD1. CDR3 length equals 15 residues. The germline CDR1 and CDR2 sequences are SGHVS and FQNEAQ. V was pared by 5 bases and J by 6 bases, with 9 bases of the junction left unmatched. The DNA of the CDR3 is TGTGCCAGCAGCCGTGACAGGGGTCCATCTCAGCCCCAGCATTTT. Encoded protein: CASSRDRGPSQPQHF. Full variable domain (outside the CDR3, taken from reference TRBV7-8 and TRBJ1-5): GAGVSQSPRYKVAKRGQDVALRCDPISGHVSLFWYQQALGQGPEFLTYFQNEAQLDKSGLPSDRFFAERPEGSVSTLKIQRTQQEDSAVYLCASSRDRGPSQPQHFGDGTRLSIL.

This clone has just one count. The J gene is TRBJ1-4, the V gene TRBV28; 9 positions match TRBD1. Per germline, CDR1 MDHEN and CDR2 SYDVKM. This CDR3 has 14 residues. Trimming took 8 bases from V and 7 from J; bases not matched to a gene: 8. CDR3 nucleotides: TGTGCCAGCCGCTGGGGACAGGGACGTGAAAAACTGTTTTTT. Translation gives CASRWGQGREKLFF.

The rearrangement uses TRBV7-9 and TRBJ2-5, with a tentative D call TRBD2 (7 bases). The V gene lost 6 bases and the J gene lost 2 bases, with 22 bases spanning the gap. Germline loops: CDR1 SEHNR, CDR2 FQNEAQ (reference sequence). The CDR3 runs to 17 residues. CDR3 sequence: CASSPPGGRPWQETQYF. The DNA for the CDR3 is TGTGCCAGCAGTCCTCCCGGGGGGCGACCATGGCAAGAGACCCAGTACTTC.

The rearrangement joins TRBV27 to TRBJ1-6; 10 nucleotides match TRBD1. There are 15 residues in the CDR3. The junction had 4 bases not matched to a gene; V was cut back by 3 bases and J by 8 bases. Germline CDR1 MNHEY, CDR2 SMNVEV (reference sequence). CDR3 DNA: TGTGCCAGCAGTTTCCCGGGACAGGGGTATTCACCCCTCCACTTT. Translating gives CASSFPGQGYSPLHF.

This chain links TRBV11-2 with TRBJ2-1, with TRBD2 identical over 7 bases. Germline CDR1 reads SGHAT; CDR2 reads FQNNGV. J was trimmed by 2 bases and V by 6 bases; bases with no gene match: 10. This CDR3 comprises 16 residues. In DNA form, the CDR3 reads TGTGCCAGCAGTCCCGCCGGGACTACTACCTACAATGAGCAGTTCTTC. As protein: CASSPAGTTTYNEQFF.

In this sample, this clone turned up once. The CDR3 bases are TGTGCCAGCAGCCAAAGTCCTAATCCGGGACTGGGAGAAAAACTGTTTTTT. This encodes CASSQSPNPGLGEKLFF. The rearrangement links TRBV4-2 to TRBJ1-4, with D possibly matching TRBD1 (5 bases). Trimming stripped 2 bases from V and 8 bases from J, with 21 bases between. The CDR3 is 17 amino acids. The V gene's germline CDR1 is LGHNA and CDR2 YNFKEQ.

This clone has just one count. The rearrangement uses TRBV18 and TRBJ2-7; D uncertain. The V and J ends lost 3 bases and 2 bases respectively, with 5 bases between them. This CDR3 contains 12 residues. Germline values: CDR1 KGHSH, CDR2 LQKENI. For the CDR3, the DNA is TGTGCCAGCTCACCTGTTACCTACGAGCAGTACTTC. It yields the protein CASSPVTYEQYF.

This chain links TRBV25-1 with TRBJ2-1, with a tentative D call TRBD1 (6 bases). Per the germline V gene, CDR1 is MGHDK and CDR2 is SYGVNS. V shed 3 bases and J shed 6 bases, with 12 bases lying between them. The CDR3 contains 14 residues. CDR3 DNA sequence: TGTGCCAGCAGTGATAGCCAGGGGAGCAATGAGCAGTTCTTC. The encoded protein is CASSDSQGSNEQFF.

The chain recombines TRBV7-9 with TRBJ2-1; no clear D gene. From germline, CDR1 is SEHNR and CDR2 FQNEAQ (reference sequence). The germline V and J ends were trimmed by 7 bases and 9 bases, with 16 bases remaining between them. The CDR3 has 13 residues. DNA of the CDR3: TGTGCCAGCATCCCTGGGTTAGCCACTGAGCAGTTCTTC. It yields the protein CASIPGLATEQFF.

The V and J genes are TRBV18 and TRBJ2-3; D is undetermined. Trimming took off 0 bases at V and 6 bases at J, with 10 bases between the two ends. Germline values: CDR1 KGHSH, CDR2 LQKENI. This CDR3 has 14 amino acids. The CDR3 here is CASSPPAVWDTQYF. As DNA, the CDR3 is TGTGCCAGCTCACCACCGGCAGTTTGGGATACGCAGTATTTT.

This chain uses TRBV7-8 with TRBJ2-7; perhaps TRBD1 as D (6 bases). The CDR3 sequence is 13 residues long. The V end lost 5 bases, the J end lost 2 bases, and 10 bases lay between the germline ends. Germline V gene sequence: CDR1 SGHVS, CDR2 FQNEAQ. The CDR3 DNA reads TGTGCCAGCAGCGGTCGGACAGCCTACGAGCAGTACTTC. Amino acids: CASSGRTAYEQYF.

The chain employs TRBV7-9 and TRBJ1-1, with a tentative D call TRBD1 (5 bases). Trimming took off 3 bases at V and 14 bases at J, with 16 bases between the two ends. Germline CDR1 reads SEHNR; CDR2 reads FQNEAQ (reference sequence). This CDR3 has 12 residues. For the CDR3, the DNA is TGTGCCAGCAGCTTCCTCCCTACAGGTCCGTTCTTT. This encodes CASSFLPTGPFF.

This clone was seen once. The V and J genes are TRBV7-9 and TRBJ1-1; D gene ambiguous. Between the trimmed V and J ends, which lost 5 bases and 6 bases, there was a span of 16 bases. The CDR3 has 14 residues. Germline CDR1 reads SEHNR; CDR2 reads FQNEAQ (reference sequence). CDR3 region: CASSKTPGSAEAFF. The DNA for the CDR3 is TGTGCCAGCAGCAAAACGCCGGGGAGCGCTGAAGCTTTCTTT. The entire variable domain, with the rest obtained from reference TRBV7-9 and TRBJ1-1, is as follows: DTGVSQNPRHKITKRGQNVTFRCDPISEHNRLYWYRQTLGQGPEFLTYFQNEAQLEKSRLLSDRFSAERPKGSFSTLEIQRTEQGDSAMYLCASSKTPGSAEAFFGQGTRLTVV.

The genes are TRBV2 and TRBJ2-7, with D perhaps matching TRBD1 (5 bases). CDR3 length: 15 residues. Trimming left V 3 bases short and J 0 bases short, with 12 bases between. Germline assignment: CDR1 SNHLY and CDR2 FYNNEI. This chain's CDR3 is CASSEWGEFSYEQYF. CDR3 DNA: TGTGCCAGCAGTGAGTGGGGCGAGTTCTCCTACGAGCAGTACTTC. Using reference TRBV2 and TRBJ2-7 for the parts outside the CDR3, the full variable domain is EPEVTQTPSHQVTQMGQEVILRCVPISNHLYFYWYRQILGQKVEFLVSFYNNEISEKSEIFDDQFSVERPDGSNFTLKIRSTKLEDSAMYFCASSEWGEFSYEQYFGPGTRLTVT.

The chain joins TRBV28 to TRBJ2-7; 7 bases map to TRBD2. The CDR3 has 13 residues. With V trimmed by 7 bases and J by 3 bases, 6 bases remained unmatched. Germline-derived CDR1 and CDR2 are MDHEN and SYDVKM. CDR3 in amino acids: CASNLGEGYEQYF. The CDR3 DNA reads as TGTGCCAGCAACCTCGGGGAGGGCTACGAGCAGTACTTC.

This chain links TRBV2 with TRBJ2-7, with TRBD1 matching over 9 bases. This CDR3 comprises 11 residues. Losses at the gene ends were 5 bases for V and 11 bases for J; bases not matched to a gene: 4. Germline V gives CDR1 SNHLY, CDR2 FYNNEI. This chain's CDR3 is CASSPRDREYF. In DNA, the CDR3 is TGTGCCAGCAGTCCCAGGGACAGGGAGTACTTC.

This rearrangement joins TRBV27 to TRBJ2-1, with a weak D call TRBD2 (5 bases). CDR3 size: 15 residues. CDR1 and CDR2 (germline): MNHEY, SMNVEV (reference sequence). Trimming stripped 10 bases from V and 5 bases from J, with 21 bases between. CDR3 nucleotides: TGTGCCACCACATCGGGGAGTCCGAAGAACAATGAGCAGTTCTTC. Protein: CATTSGSPKNNEQFF.

The CDR3 DNA reads as TGTGCCAGTAGGACTAGCGGGAGTTCCTACGAGCAGTACTTC. It yields the protein CASRTSGSSYEQYF. The rearrangement uses TRBV19 and TRBJ2-7, with TRBD2 identical over 12 bases. There are 14 residues in the CDR3. J was trimmed by 1 base and V by 6 bases; bases with no gene match: 1. In germline, CDR1 is LNHDA, CDR2 SQIVND (reference sequence).

The V gene is TRBV27, the J gene TRBJ2-1; D is possibly TRBD2 (7 bases). Germline assignment: CDR1 MNHEY and CDR2 SMNVEV (reference sequence). V lost 1 base, J lost 4 bases, and 14 bases lay in between. CDR3 length: 16 residues. The CDR3 region is CASSLFGGLIYNEQFF. DNA for the CDR3: TGTGCCAGCAGTTTATTCGGGGGGCTTATTTACAATGAGCAGTTCTTC.

The chain combines TRBV19 with TRBJ1-4, with D possibly being TRBD1 (5 bases). V was clipped by 5 bases and J by 5 bases, with 18 bases between them. This CDR3 contains 16 residues. Germline V gene data show CDR1 as LNHDA and CDR2 as SQIVND (reference sequence). This chain's CDR3 is CASSQQATVGNEKLFF. As DNA, the CDR3 is TGTGCCAGTAGTCAGCAAGCGACAGTTGGGAATGAAAAACTGTTTTTT.

The gene calls are TRBV5-1 and TRBJ2-7, with 10 bases aligning to TRBD2. Germline values: CDR1 SGHRS, CDR2 YFSETQ. CDR3 length: 16 amino acids. J lost 6 bases, V lost 4 bases, and 13 bases had no gene match. DNA for the CDR3: TGCGCCAGCAGCCCGGAGGTGGTAGCGGGAGGCTTCGAGCAGTACTTC. It is translated as CASSPEVVAGGFEQYF.

The chain recombines TRBV5-1 with TRBJ1-1; tentatively, D is TRBD1 (5 bases). The CDR3 consists of 16 residues. The V gene lost 4 bases and the J gene lost 7 bases, with 23 bases spanning the gap. Germline V gives CDR1 SGHRS, CDR2 YFSETQ. In nucleotides, the CDR3 is TGCGCCAGCAGCCTACGAGGGGAACCAGGGAGGGTTGAAGCTTTCTTT. Amino acid sequence: CASSLRGEPGRVEAFF.

V usage is TRBV15 and J usage is TRBJ2-1, with 8 bases matching TRBD2. The CDR3 totals 19 residues. Trimming cost V 0 bases and J 0 bases; bases outside gene matches: 10. Germline V gene data show CDR1 as LNHNV and CDR2 as YYDKDF (reference sequence). CDR3 amino acids: CATSRDRPGGPISYNEQFF. CDR3 bases: TGTGCCACCAGCAGAGATCGGCCGGGGGGGCCCATCTCCTACAATGAGCAGTTCTTC.